These 11 T cell receptor beta chains were all obtained from the same sample, sequenced in a study of shared clonotypes between healthy human individuals. Produced via immunoSEQ multiplex PCR; TCRdb's table is partial and in-frame only. Counted here are about 1.4 million clones, roughly 95% occurring once; the ten biggest clones make up roughly 1.1%. Sequencing was performed on naive CD4+ T cells sorted from blood. Sample subset: CD45RA+ positively selected. The receptors were sampled from a man between 25 and 39 years old in good health.

This clone was counted only a few times. Other DNA variants within this sample encode the same CDR3. The chain joins TRBV7-9 to TRBJ2-7; D uncertain. Between the trimmed V and J ends, which lost 5 bases and 3 bases, there was a span of 5 bases. Germline V lookup: CDR1 SEHNR, CDR2 FQNEAQ (reference sequence). The CDR3 consists of 11 residues. The CDR3 coding sequence is TGTGCCAGCAGCCTTAACTACGAGCAGTACTTC. Protein: CASSLNYEQYF. Full variable domain (missing parts from reference TRBV7-9 and TRBJ2-7): DTGVSQNPRHKITKRGQNVTFRCDPISEHNRLYWYRQTLGQGPEFLTYFQNEAQLEKSRLLSDRFSAERPKGSFSTLEIQRTEQGDSAMYLCASSLNYEQYFGPGTRLTVT.

The rearrangement joins TRBV5-1 to TRBJ1-1; 9 bases are a match to TRBD1. This CDR3 has 18 residues. The junction had 12 bases not matched to a gene; V was cut back by 3 bases and J by 0 bases. CDR1 and CDR2 (germline): SGHRS, YFSETQ. The CDR3 sequence is CASSSLGQGYPMNTEAFF. The CDR3 DNA follows: TGCGCCAGCAGCTCTCTAGGACAGGGGTATCCCATGAACACTGAAGCTTTCTTT.

The V gene is TRBV2, the J gene TRBJ1-1; D remains unclear. Germline CDR1 and CDR2: SNHLY and FYNNEI. V lost 4 bases, J lost 5 bases, and 23 bases lay in between. This CDR3 is built from 17 residues. CDR3 nucleotides: TGTGCCAGCAGTGCCCCAAAGGGTTTGACGGGATCGACTGAAGCTTTCTTT. Residues: CASSAPKGLTGSTEAFF.

The chain links TRBV5-4 to TRBJ2-1; 12 bases match TRBD2. CDR1 and CDR2 (germline): SGHNT, YYREEE (reference sequence). CDR3 size: 16 residues. J gave up 7 bases and V 3 bases, and 8 bases lay outside the gene matches. CDR3 sequence (DNA): TGTGCCAGCAGCTCACAGACTAGCGGGAGTTGGAATGAGCAGTTCTTC. This sequence encodes CASSSQTSGSWNEQFF.

Here the CDR3 DNA reads TGCGCCAGCAGCCAAGAGGGGGCGGGAGTCATAGATACGCAGTATTTT. It translates to CASSQEGAGVIDTQYF. The rearrangement links TRBV4-3 to TRBJ2-3; D may be TRBD2 (7 bases). V lost 0 bases to trimming and J lost 5 bases, with 15 bases between them. Germline lookup yields CDR1 LGHNA and CDR2 YSLEER. CDR3 length: 16 residues.

The chain has TRBV2 and TRBJ2-1; no firm D call. CDR1 and CDR2 (germline): SNHLY, FYNNEI. The CDR3 is 15 amino acids. V was shortened by 7 bases and J by 2 bases, with 15 bases between the two germline ends. The CDR3 coding sequence is TGTGCCAGCAAGGCGACATTTCTCGCCTACAATGAGCAGTTCTTC. It translates to CASKATFLAYNEQFF.

This clone was found once. This rearrangement joins TRBV6-5 to TRBJ2-7; D may correspond to TRBD1 or TRBD2 (6 bases each). Germline V gene data show CDR1 as MNHEY and CDR2 as SVGAGI. Trimming left V 0 bases short and J 2 bases short, with 11 bases between. The CDR3 consists of 15 residues. CDR3 nucleotide sequence: TGTGCCAGCAGTTACTCGAGGGGGGAGCCCTACGAGCAGTACTTC. Its translation: CASSYSRGEPYEQYF.

The V gene is TRBV5-1, the J gene TRBJ2-7; D might be TRBD2 (5 bases). The CDR3 has 13 residues. V gave up 4 bases and J gave up 5 bases, with 13 bases separating them. Germline assignment: CDR1 SGHRS and CDR2 YFSETQ. The CDR3 DNA is TGCGCCAGCAGCCTCCTCGACTACGACGAGCAGTACTTC. This translates into CASSLLDYDEQYF. Full variable domain (outside the CDR3, taken from reference TRBV5-1 and TRBJ2-7): KAGVTQTPRYLIKTRGQQVTLSCSPISGHRSVSWYQQTPGQGLQFLFEYFSETQRNKGNFPGRFSGRQFSNSRSEMNVSTLELGDSALYLCASSLLDYDEQYFGPGTRLTVT.

This chain joins TRBV10-2 and TRBJ2-3, with D perhaps matching TRBD2 (6 bases). V lost 4 bases and J lost 2, with 16 bases in between. This CDR3 spans 16 amino acids. Per germline, CDR1 WSHSY and CDR2 SAAADI. The CDR3 DNA reads TGCGCCAGCAGTGGAAAACCAGGCGGGGTCACAGATACGCAGTATTTT. Its translation is CASSGKPGGVTDTQYF.

The gene calls are TRBV6-5 and TRBJ1-1, with D unclear. The V end was cut by 4 bases, the J end by 1 base, with 7 bases between. CDR1 MNHEY and CDR2 SVGAGI come from the germline V gene. There are 13 residues in the CDR3. This chain's CDR3 is CASSSYRNTEAFF. The CDR3, as DNA: TGTGCCAGCAGTTCTTACAGGAACACTGAAGCTTTCTTT.

The chain combines TRBV6-1 with TRBJ2-5; possibly TRBD2 for D (6 bases). V dropped 8 bases and J dropped 2 bases, with 15 bases sitting between them. The CDR3 loop spans 14 amino acids. The V gene's germline CDR1 is MNHNS and CDR2 SASEGT. CDR3 loop: CASQRWDFQETQYF. The CDR3 region has the DNA TGTGCCAGCCAAAGGTGGGACTTTCAAGAGACCCAGTACTTC.